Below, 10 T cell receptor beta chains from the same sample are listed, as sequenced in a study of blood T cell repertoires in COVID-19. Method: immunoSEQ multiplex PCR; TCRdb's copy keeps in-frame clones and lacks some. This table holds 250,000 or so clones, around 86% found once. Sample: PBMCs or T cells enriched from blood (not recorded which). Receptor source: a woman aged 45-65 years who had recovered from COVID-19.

The CDR3 nucleotides are TGTGCCAGCAGTGGGACAGGGGGAGGAGAAAAACTGTTTTTT. As protein: CASSGTGGGEKLFF. The J gene is TRBJ1-4, the V gene TRBV9; 11 bases fit TRBD1. Looked up from germline, CDR1 is SGDLS and CDR2 is YYNGEE. J was trimmed by 8 bases and V by 5 bases; bases with no gene match: 5. This CDR3 spans 14 amino acids.

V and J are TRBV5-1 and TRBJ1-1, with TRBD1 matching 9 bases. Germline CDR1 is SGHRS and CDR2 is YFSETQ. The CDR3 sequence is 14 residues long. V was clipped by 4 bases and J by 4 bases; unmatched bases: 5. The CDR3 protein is CASSGQTGGTEAFF. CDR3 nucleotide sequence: TGCGCCAGCAGCGGGCAGACAGGGGGCACTGAAGCTTTCTTT. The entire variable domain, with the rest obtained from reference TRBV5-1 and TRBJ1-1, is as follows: KAGVTQTPRYLIKTRGQQVTLSCSPISGHRSVSWYQQTPGQGLQFLFEYFSETQRNKGNFPGRFSGRQFSNSRSEMNVSTLELGDSALYLCASSGQTGGTEAFFGQGTRLTVV.

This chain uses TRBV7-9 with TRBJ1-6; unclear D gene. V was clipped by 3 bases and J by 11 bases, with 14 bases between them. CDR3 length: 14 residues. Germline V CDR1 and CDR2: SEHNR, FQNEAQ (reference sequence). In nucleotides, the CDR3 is TGTGCCAGCAGCTTGGAGGGTCCAGGTACACCCCTCCACTTT. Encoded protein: CASSLEGPGTPLHF. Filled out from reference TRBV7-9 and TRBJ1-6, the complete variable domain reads DTGVSQNPRHKITKRGQNVTFRCDPISEHNRLYWYRQTLGQGPEFLTYFQNEAQLEKSRLLSDRFSAERPKGSFSTLEIQRTEQGDSAMYLCASSLEGPGTPLHFGNGTRLTVT.

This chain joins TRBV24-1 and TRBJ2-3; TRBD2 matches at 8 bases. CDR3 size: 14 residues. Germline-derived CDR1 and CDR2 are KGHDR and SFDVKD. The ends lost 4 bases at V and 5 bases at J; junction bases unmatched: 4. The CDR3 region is CATSDTSGEDTQYF. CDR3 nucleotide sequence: TGTGCCACCAGTGACACTAGCGGCGAAGATACGCAGTATTTT.

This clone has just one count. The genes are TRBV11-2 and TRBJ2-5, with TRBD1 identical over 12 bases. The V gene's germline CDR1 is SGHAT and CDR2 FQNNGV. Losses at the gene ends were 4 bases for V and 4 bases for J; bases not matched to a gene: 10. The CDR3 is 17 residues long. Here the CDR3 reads CASSSRRDRGRGETQYF. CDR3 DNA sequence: TGTGCCAGCAGCTCCCGGAGGGACAGGGGGCGCGGAGAGACCCAGTACTTC. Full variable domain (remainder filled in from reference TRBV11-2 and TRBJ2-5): EAGVAQSPRYKIIEKRQSVAFWCNPISGHATLYWYQQILGQGPKLLIQFQNNGVVDDSQLPKDRFSAERLKGVDSTLKIQPAKLEDSAVYLCASSSRRDRGRGETQYFGPGTRLLVL.

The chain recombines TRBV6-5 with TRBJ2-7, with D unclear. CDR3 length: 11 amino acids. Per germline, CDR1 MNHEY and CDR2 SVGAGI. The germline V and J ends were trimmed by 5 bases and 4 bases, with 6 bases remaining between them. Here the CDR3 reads CASSQTYEQYF. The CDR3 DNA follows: TGTGCCAGCAGTCAAACATACGAGCAGTACTTC.

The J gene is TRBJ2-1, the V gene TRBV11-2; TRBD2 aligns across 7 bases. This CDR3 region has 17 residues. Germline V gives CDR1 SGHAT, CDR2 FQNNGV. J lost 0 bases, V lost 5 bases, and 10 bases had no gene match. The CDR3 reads CASSPLPAGPSYNEQFF. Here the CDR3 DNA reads TGTGCCAGCAGCCCCCTCCCAGCGGGGCCCTCCTACAATGAGCAGTTCTTC. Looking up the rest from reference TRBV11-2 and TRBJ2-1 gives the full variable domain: EAGVAQSPRYKIIEKRQSVAFWCNPISGHATLYWYQQILGQGPKLLIQFQNNGVVDDSQLPKDRFSAERLKGVDSTLKIQPAKLEDSAVYLCASSPLPAGPSYNEQFFGPGTRLTVL.

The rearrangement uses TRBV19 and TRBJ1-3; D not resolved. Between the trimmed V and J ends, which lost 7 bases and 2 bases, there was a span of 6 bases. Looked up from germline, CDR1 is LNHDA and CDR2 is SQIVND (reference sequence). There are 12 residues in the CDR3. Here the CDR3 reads CASTAAGNTIYF. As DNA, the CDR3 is TGTGCCAGTACCGCAGCTGGAAACACCATATATTTT.

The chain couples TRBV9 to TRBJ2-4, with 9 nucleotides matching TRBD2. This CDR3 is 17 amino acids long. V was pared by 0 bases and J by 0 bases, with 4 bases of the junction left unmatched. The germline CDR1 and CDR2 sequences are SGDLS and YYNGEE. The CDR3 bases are TGTGCCAGCAGCGTAGAGCCTAGCGGGGTAGCCAAAAACATTCAGTACTTC. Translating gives CASSVEPSGVAKNIQYF. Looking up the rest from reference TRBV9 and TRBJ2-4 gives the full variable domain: DSGVTQTPKHLITATGQRVTLRCSPRSGDLSVYWYQQSLDQGLQFLIQYYNGEERAKGNILERFSAQQFPDLHSELNLSSLELGDSALYFCASSVEPSGVAKNIQYFGAGTRLSVL.

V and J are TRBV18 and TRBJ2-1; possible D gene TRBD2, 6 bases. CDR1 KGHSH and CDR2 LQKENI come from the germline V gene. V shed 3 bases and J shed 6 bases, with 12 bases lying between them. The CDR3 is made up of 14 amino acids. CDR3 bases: TGTGCCAGCTCACCGGGACTCAGTTCCAATGAGCAGTTCTTC. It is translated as CASSPGLSSNEQFF.